What follows are 4 T cell receptor beta chains derived from one specimen sequenced in a study of healthy donors' naive CD4 and CD8 T cells. A linear amplification protocol produced the TCR libraries from around 510 ng of total RNA. TCRdb independently ran MiXCR on the reads; one entry per CDR3 protein. The sample contains approximately 200,000 distinct CDR3 sequences, 65% to 75% of which appear only once. The sequenced sample consisted of naive CD4+ and CD8+ T cells sorted from blood, pooled from several donors. The receptors originated from a pool of human donors in good health; the sample pools cells from several healthy donors.

The chain couples TRBV27 to TRBJ2-7; D is uncertain. V was shortened by 2 bases and J by 5 bases, with 16 bases between the two germline ends. The CDR3 is 15 residues long. Germline CDR1 is MNHEY and CDR2 is SMNVEV (reference sequence). CDR3 sequence: CASSLSHINTHEQYF. The CDR3 DNA reads as TGTGCCAGCAGTTTAAGTCATATTAACACCCACGAGCAGTACTTC.

V gene TRBV27 combines with J gene TRBJ2-1; 9 positions agree with TRBD1. The germline CDR1 and CDR2 sequences are MNHEY and SMNVEV (reference sequence). The CDR3 is made up of 15 amino acids. V shed 7 bases and J 6 bases; nucleotides not matched to a gene: 10. The CDR3 here is CASILTGGAVNEQFF. CDR3 DNA: TGTGCCAGCATTCTGACAGGGGGAGCAGTCAATGAGCAGTTCTTC.

This chain links TRBV10-3 with TRBJ2-3; no clear D gene. The germline gives CDR1 ENHRY, CDR2 SYGVKD. Trimming pared 2 bases from V and 4 bases from J, leaving 13 bases between. CDR3 length equals 15 residues. The CDR3 nucleotides are TGTGCCATCAGTGAGAGTGACTCTCGCGCAGATACGCAGTATTTT. It yields the protein CAISESDSRADTQYF.

J is TRBJ2-2 and V is TRBV15, with 11 bases matching TRBD2. The V and J ends lost 4 bases and 4 bases, in that order; junction bases with no gene match: 8. This CDR3 is 17 amino acids long. The V gene's germline CDR1 is LNHNV and CDR2 YYDKDF (reference sequence). For the CDR3, the DNA is TGTGCCACCAGCATGCGACTAGCGGGACTTTTCACCGGGGAGCTGTTTTTT. Its protein is CATSMRLAGLFTGELFF.